This T cell receptor beta chain is from a study of T cell clonality in common variable immunodeficiency. This clone was seen repeatedly, ten times or more. As yet, its antigen is unknown. The CDR3 extends 3 residues past the end of the read, so its final part is completed from the germline J gene. The CDR3 runs 16 residues. Germline V gene data show CDR1 as MRHNA and CDR2 as SNTAGT. Trimming left V 6 bases short and J 4 bases short, with 21 bases between. Assay: immunoSEQ multiplex PCR; the TCRdb copy retains only in-frame clones and omits some. The table lists 35,000 to 50,000 clones, with no singletons. Study-level results: Shared TCRbeta clones were fewer between CVID subjects than controls. CVID patient heterogeneity limited repertoire-clinical complication correlations. Common variable immunodeficiency TCR beta sequences reportedly had fewer deletions and N-nucleotide insertions.

This receptor was identified in a person aged 18 to 70 in good health. Material for sequencing was peripheral blood mononuclear cells. The genes are TRBV6-4 and TRBJ1-2; tentative D call: TRBD1 (6 bases). CDR3 bases read: TGTGCCAGCAGACCGGACAGCTTGGGCTTTGGCTATGGC. It yields the protein CASRPDSLGFGYG. The CDR3 as a whole reads CASRPDSLGFGYGYTF.